The clone carrying this T cell receptor (beta chain) occurred a few times. Antigen specificity is unknown. Subsets obtained from CD4+ cells comprised CD45RA+ naive and CD45RA-negative memory cells. The CDR3 is 14 residues long. Germline assignment: CDR1 MNHEY and CDR2 SMNVEV (reference sequence). Trimming pared 7 bases from V and 3 bases from J, leaving 15 bases between. The data stem from a study of shared clonotypes between healthy human individuals. Study overall: Donor composition was a couple of women and three men, aged 18 to 49. Findings and caveats of the study: Shared clonotypes: approximately 5.3% naive CD4, under 4% naive CD8, under 2.5% memory CD4, 0.4% to 0.5% memory CD8.

Every subset had its genomic DNA shared out evenly among several immunoSEQ plates. Assay used: immunoSEQ multiplex PCR; TCRdb lists only in-frame clones, some missing. This table has around 700,000 clones, 60% to 80% appearing once. The sample comprised memory CD4+ T cells sorted from blood. As for subset: CD45RA-negative fraction. This TCR was sampled from a woman in her thirties in good health. The chain couples TRBV27 to TRBJ1-1, with D possibly TRBD1 on 6 matching bases. This CDR3 is CASKRLDRDTEAFF. CDR3 coding DNA: TGTGCCAGCAAACGCCTGGACAGAGACACTGAAGCTTTCTTT.